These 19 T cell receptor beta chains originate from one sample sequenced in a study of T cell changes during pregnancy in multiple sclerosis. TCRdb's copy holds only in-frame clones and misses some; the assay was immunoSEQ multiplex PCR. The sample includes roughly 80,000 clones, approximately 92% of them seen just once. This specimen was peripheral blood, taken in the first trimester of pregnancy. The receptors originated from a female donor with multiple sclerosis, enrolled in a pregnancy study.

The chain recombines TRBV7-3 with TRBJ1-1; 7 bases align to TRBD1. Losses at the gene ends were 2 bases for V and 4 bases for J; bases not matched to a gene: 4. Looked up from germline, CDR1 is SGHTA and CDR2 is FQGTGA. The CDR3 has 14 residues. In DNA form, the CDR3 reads TGTGCCAGCAGCTTACGTCCAGGGGGCACTGAAGCTTTCTTT. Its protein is CASSLRPGGTEAFF.

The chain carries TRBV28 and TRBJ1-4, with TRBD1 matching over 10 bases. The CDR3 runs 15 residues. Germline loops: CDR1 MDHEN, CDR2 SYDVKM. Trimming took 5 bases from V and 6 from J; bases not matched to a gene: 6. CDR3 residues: CASSQPGTGDEKLFF. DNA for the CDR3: TGTGCCAGCAGTCAGCCCGGGACAGGGGATGAAAAACTGTTTTTT.

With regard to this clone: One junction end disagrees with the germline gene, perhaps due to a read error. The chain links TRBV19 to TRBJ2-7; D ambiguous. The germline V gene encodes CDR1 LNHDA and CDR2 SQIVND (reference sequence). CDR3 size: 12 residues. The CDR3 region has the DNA TGTGCCAGTAGTCCCGTTGGTTACGGGCAGTACTTC. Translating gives CASSPVGYGQYF.

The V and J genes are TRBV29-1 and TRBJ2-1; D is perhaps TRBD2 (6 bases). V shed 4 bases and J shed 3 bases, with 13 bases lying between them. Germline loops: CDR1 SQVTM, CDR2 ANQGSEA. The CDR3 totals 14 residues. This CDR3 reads CSVARAGIYNEQFF. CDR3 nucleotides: TGCAGCGTTGCGAGGGCGGGGATCTACAATGAGCAGTTCTTC.

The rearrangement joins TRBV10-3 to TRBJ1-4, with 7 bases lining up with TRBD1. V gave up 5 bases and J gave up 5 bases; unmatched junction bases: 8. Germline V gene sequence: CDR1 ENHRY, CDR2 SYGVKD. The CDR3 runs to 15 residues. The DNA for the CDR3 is TGTGCCATCAGTTACTCAGGGGGTGCGAATGAAAAACTGTTTTTT. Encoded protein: CAISYSGGANEKLFF.

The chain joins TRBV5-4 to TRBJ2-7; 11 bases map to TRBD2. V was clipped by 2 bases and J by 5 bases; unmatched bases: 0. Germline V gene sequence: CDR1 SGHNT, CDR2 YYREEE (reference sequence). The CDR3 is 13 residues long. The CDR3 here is CASSLLAGDEQYF. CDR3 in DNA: TGTGCCAGCAGCTTACTAGCGGGGGACGAGCAGTACTTC.

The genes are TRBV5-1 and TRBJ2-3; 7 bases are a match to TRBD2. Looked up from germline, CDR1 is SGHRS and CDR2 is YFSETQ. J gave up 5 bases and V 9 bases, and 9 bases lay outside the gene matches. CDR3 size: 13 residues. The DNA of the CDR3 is TGCGCCACCTCGGGGGGAAAGAAAGATACGCAGTATTTT. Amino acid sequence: CATSGGKKDTQYF.

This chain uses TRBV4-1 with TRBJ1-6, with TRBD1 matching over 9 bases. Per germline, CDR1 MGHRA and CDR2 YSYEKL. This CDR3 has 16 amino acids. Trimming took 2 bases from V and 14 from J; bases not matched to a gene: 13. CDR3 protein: CASSQYAGTGKVSLHF. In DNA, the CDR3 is TGCGCCAGCAGCCAATATGCTGGGACAGGGAAAGTTTCCCTCCACTTT.

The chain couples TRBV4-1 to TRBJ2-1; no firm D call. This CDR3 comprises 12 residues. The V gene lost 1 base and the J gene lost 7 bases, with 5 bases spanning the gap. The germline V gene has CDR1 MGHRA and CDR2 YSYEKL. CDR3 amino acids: CASSQAGNEQFF. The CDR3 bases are TGCGCCAGCAGCCAAGCCGGGAATGAGCAGTTCTTC.

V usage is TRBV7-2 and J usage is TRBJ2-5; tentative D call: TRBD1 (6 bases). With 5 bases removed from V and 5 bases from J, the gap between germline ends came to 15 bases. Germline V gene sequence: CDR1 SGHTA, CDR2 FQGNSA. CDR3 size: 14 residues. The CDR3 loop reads CASSLRDRRETQYF. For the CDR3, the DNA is TGTGCCAGCAGCCTCCGCGACAGGAGGGAGACCCAGTACTTC. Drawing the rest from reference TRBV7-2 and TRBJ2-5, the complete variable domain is GAGVSQSPSNKVTEKGKDVELRCDPISGHTALYWYRQSLGQGLEFLIYFQGNSAPDKSGLPSDRFSAERTGGSVSTLTIQRTQQEDSAVYLCASSLRDRRETQYFGPGTRLLVL.

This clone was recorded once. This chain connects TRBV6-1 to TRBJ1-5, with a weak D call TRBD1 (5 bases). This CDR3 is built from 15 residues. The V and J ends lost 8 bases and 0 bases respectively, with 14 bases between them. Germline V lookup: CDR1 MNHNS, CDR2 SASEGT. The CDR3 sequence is CASLTEGYSNQPQHF. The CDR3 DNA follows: TGTGCCAGCCTGACGGAGGGGTATAGCAATCAGCCCCAGCATTTT.

The CDR3 DNA reads as TGTGCCAGCAGCGTAGACAGTCAAGAGACCCAGTACTTC. Its protein product is CASSVDSQETQYF. The chain employs TRBV7-7 and TRBJ2-5, with D maybe TRBD1 (5 bases). This CDR3 has 13 residues. Between the trimmed V and J ends, which lost 5 bases and 2 bases, there was a span of 9 bases. The germline gives CDR1 SSHAT, CDR2 FNYEAQ (reference sequence).

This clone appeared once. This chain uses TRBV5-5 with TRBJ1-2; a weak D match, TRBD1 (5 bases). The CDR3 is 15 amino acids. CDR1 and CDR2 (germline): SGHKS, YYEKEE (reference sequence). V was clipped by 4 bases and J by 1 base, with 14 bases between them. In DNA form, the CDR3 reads TGTGCCAGCAGCAAGCAGGGTAATAGTAACTATGGCTACACCTTC. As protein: CASSKQGNSNYGYTF.

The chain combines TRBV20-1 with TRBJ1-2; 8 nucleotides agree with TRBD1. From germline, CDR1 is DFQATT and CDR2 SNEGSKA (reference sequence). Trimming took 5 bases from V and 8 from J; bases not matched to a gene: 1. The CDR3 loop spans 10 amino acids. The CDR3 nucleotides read TGCAGTGCTGGGACAGGCGGCTACACCTTC. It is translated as CSAGTGGYTF.

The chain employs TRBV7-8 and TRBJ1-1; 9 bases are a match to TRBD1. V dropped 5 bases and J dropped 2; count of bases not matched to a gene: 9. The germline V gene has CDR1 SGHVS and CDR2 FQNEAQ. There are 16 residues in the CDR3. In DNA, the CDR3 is TGTGCCAGCAGCCGAGGAGGACAGGGGACCAACACTGAAGCTTTCTTT. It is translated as CASSRGGQGTNTEAFF.

The CDR3 DNA reads as TGCGCCAGCAGTCAGACCAGGGGAACGGCTGCAACTAATGAAAAACTGTTTTTT. Translating it yields CASSQTRGTAATNEKLFF. V and J are TRBV4-1 and TRBJ1-4, with a possible D match to TRBD1 (6 bases). The length of the CDR3 is 18 residues. Germline V gene lookup returns CDR1 MGHRA and CDR2 YSYEKL. V was shortened by 6 bases and J by 0 bases, with 20 bases between the two germline ends.

This CDR3 is CASRWLAGTDTQYF. The CDR3 bases are TGCGCCAGCAGGTGGCTAGCGGGCACAGATACGCAGTATTTT. The chain joins TRBV5-1 to TRBJ2-3, with 7 nucleotides matching TRBD2. V lost 5 bases, J lost 1 base, and 4 bases stayed unmatched. This CDR3 spans 14 amino acids. Looked up from germline, CDR1 is SGHRS and CDR2 is YFSETQ.

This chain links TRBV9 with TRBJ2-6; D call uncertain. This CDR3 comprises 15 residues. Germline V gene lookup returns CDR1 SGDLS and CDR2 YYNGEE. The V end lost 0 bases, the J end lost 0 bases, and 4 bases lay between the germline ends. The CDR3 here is CASSVGSSGANVLTF. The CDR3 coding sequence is TGTGCCAGCAGCGTAGGCAGCTCTGGGGCCAACGTCCTGACTTTC.

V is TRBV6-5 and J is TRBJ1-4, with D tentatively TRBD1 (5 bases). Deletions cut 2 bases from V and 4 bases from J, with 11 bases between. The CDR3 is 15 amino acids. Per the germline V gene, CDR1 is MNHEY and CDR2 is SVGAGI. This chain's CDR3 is CASSYGGADNEKLFF. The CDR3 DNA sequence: TGTGCCAGCAGTTACGGCGGGGCAGATAATGAAAAACTGTTTTTT.